These 6 T cell receptor beta chains came from one sample sequenced in a study of shared clonotypes between healthy human individuals. Only CD45RO-negative cells positively selected for CCR7 counted as naive CD8 cells, so terminally differentiated effector memory CD45RA+ cells were excluded. The data were produced by immunoSEQ multiplex PCR, yet TCRdb's version contains in-frame clones alone and is incomplete. The table has roughly 770,000 clones, roughly 96% seen once. Sequenced material: naive CD8+ T cells sorted from blood. The receptors stem from a man aged 30-40 years in good health.

This sequence joins TRBV27 and TRBJ2-1; tentative D call: TRBD1 (6 bases). The length of the CDR3 is 16 residues. V was shortened by 1 base and J by 7 bases, with 17 bases between the two germline ends. The germline V gene has CDR1 MNHEY and CDR2 SMNVEV (reference sequence). The CDR3 region is CASSLLLGGFRNEQFF. Here the CDR3 DNA reads TGTGCCAGCAGTTTATTACTTGGGGGCTTTAGAAATGAGCAGTTCTTC.

The chain uses TRBV9 and TRBJ2-3; TRBD2 aligns across 10 bases. The CDR3 runs to 17 residues. CDR1 and CDR2 (germline): SGDLS, YYNGEE. The J segment lost 1 base and the V segment lost 3 bases, leaving 8 bases of the junction unmatched. The CDR3 sequence: CASSAGTGTSGTDTQYF. For the CDR3, the DNA is TGTGCCAGCAGCGCCGGAACCGGGACTAGCGGCACAGATACGCAGTATTTT.

V and J are TRBV7-9 and TRBJ2-7, with D uncertain. Between the trimmed V and J ends, which lost 5 bases and 7 bases, there was a span of 15 bases. The CDR3 consists of 13 residues. The germline gives CDR1 SEHNR, CDR2 FQNEAQ (reference sequence). Written as DNA, the CDR3 is TGTGCCAGCAGCCGTCTAATCCCCCCGGAGCAGTACTTC. Residues: CASSRLIPPEQYF.

V usage is TRBV9 and J usage is TRBJ2-7; 7 nucleotides align to TRBD2. CDR1 is SGDLS, CDR2 YYNGEE, per germline. There are 14 residues in the CDR3. V gave up 3 bases and J gave up 3 bases; unmatched junction bases: 6. CDR3 in DNA: TGTGCCAGCAGCGGCCCGGGGAGGGACTACGAGCAGTACTTC. Amino acid sequence: CASSGPGRDYEQYF.

The J gene is TRBJ2-2, the V gene TRBV11-3; D may be TRBD1 (6 bases). CDR3 size: 14 residues. V lost 6 bases and J 5 bases, leaving 13 bases between the germline ends. Looked up from germline, CDR1 is SGHNT and CDR2 is YENEEA. The CDR3: CASSRDTWTGELFF. The CDR3 region has the DNA TGTGCCAGCAGTCGGGACACTTGGACCGGGGAGCTGTTTTTT.

This chain uses TRBV27 with TRBJ2-3, with TRBD2 matching 12 bases. The ends lost 6 bases at V and 4 bases at J; junction bases unmatched: 11. CDR1 is MNHEY, CDR2 SMNVEV, per germline (reference sequence). The CDR3 totals 17 residues. The CDR3 sequence: CASRWASGRANADTQYF. CDR3 nucleotide sequence: TGTGCCAGCAGGTGGGCTAGCGGGAGGGCAAATGCAGATACGCAGTATTTT.